This TCR beta chain was obtained from a study of cytomegalovirus exposure and HLA in healthy donors. Overall study: Early released data had about 80 million unique TCRs, all coming from HLA-typed donors.

The study ran its PCR with 60 Vbeta and 13 Jbeta primers. In the original analysis: There were some 87 million unique TCR beta chains by a later count, and approximately 11 million of them were shared. The table came from immunoSEQ multiplex PCR; TCRdb's copy has only in-frame clones and leaves some out. V and J calls and clone size are those listed in that table; D and trimming were worked out from the DNA. The table has over 130,000 clones, 79% seen once. About this clone: Antigen specificity is unknown.

Among the donors, all were healthy bone marrow donors. Broader study findings: Owing to their indistinguishability, certain V segments, notably TRBV6-2 and TRBV6-3, were excluded.

The CDR3 length is 14 residues. CDR1 and CDR2 from the germline V gene are MNHEY and SVGAGI. Losses at the gene ends were 3 bases for V and 5 bases for J; bases not matched to a gene: 6. The specimen was PBMCs. The chain carries TRBV6-5 and TRBJ1-2; TRBD1 matches 7 bases. This clonotype originated in a man between 45 and 60 years old in good health and CMV-seropositive. The CDR3 region is CASSYQTGEYGYTF. CDR3 nucleotides: TGTGCCAGCAGTTATCAAACAGGGGAGTATGGCTACACCTTC.